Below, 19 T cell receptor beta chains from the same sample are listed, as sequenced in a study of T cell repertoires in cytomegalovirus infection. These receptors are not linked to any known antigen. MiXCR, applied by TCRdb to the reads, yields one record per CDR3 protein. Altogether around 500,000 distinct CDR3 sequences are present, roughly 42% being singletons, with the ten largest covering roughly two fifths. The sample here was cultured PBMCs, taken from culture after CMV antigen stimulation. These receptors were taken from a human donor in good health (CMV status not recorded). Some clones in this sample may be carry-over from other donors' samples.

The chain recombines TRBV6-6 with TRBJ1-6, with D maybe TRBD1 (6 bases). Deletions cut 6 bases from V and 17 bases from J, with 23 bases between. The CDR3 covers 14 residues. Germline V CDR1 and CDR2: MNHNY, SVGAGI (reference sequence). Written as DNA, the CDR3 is TGTGCCAGCAGCGCCGGCAGAACGGACAGTGTGTTCCACTTT. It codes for CASSAGRTDSVFHF.

This chain's CDR3 is CASSFSMTGTYGYTF. CDR3 bases: TGTGCCAGCAGCTTTTCAATGACAGGGACCTATGGCTACACCTTC. The chain combines TRBV7-9 with TRBJ1-2; 7 bases are a match to TRBD1. The V gene's germline CDR1 is SEHNR and CDR2 FQNEAQ (reference sequence). The CDR3 covers 15 residues. V lost 3 bases and J lost 4; bases outside the gene matches: 8.

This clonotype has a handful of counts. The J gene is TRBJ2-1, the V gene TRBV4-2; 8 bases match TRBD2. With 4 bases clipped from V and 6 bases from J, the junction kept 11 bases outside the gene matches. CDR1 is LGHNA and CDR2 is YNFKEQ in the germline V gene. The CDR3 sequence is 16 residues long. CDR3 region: CASSLRPGRGSNEQFF. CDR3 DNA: TGTGCCAGCAGCCTAAGGCCCGGGAGGGGGTCCAATGAGCAGTTCTTC.

CDR3 in amino acids: CASSPGPQGGLMNTEAFF. CDR3 DNA: TGTGCCAGCAGTCCGGGACCCCAGGGAGGGCTCATGAACACTGAAGCTTTCTTT. The J gene is TRBJ1-1, the V gene TRBV7-9; a weak D match, TRBD1 (5 bases). Trimming pared 6 bases from V and 0 bases from J, leaving 23 bases between. From germline, CDR1 is SEHNR and CDR2 FQNEAQ (reference sequence). The CDR3 sequence is 18 residues long.

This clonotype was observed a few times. The CDR3 protein is CASSLVSGLAAYEQYF. The CDR3 coding sequence is TGTGCCAGCAGCTTGGTTTCCGGACTAGCGGCCTACGAGCAGTACTTC. V and J are TRBV5-4 and TRBJ2-7; the match to TRBD2 covers 10 bases. The CDR3 contains 16 residues. The germline gives CDR1 SGHNT, CDR2 YYREEE (reference sequence). V lost 0 bases and J lost 2; bases outside the gene matches: 5.

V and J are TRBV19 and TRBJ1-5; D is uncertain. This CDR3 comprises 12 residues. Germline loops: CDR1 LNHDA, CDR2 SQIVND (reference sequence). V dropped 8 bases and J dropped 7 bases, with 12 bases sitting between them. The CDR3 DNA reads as TGTGCCAGTGGGCCAGCTCGGCAGCCCCAGCATTTT. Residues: CASGPARQPQHF.

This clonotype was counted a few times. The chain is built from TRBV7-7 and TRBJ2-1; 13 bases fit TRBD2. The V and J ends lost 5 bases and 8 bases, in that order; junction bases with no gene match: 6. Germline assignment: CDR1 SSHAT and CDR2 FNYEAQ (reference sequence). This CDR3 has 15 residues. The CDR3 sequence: CASSQGLAGVYEQFF. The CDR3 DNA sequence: TGTGCCAGCAGCCAAGGACTAGCGGGAGTATATGAGCAGTTCTTC.

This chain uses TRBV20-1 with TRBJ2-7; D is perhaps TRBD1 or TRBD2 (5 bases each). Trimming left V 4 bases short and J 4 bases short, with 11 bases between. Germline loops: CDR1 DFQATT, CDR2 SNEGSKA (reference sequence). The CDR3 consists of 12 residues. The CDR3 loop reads CSAISGRYEQYF. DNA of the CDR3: TGCAGTGCTATCTCGGGGCGTTACGAGCAGTACTTC.

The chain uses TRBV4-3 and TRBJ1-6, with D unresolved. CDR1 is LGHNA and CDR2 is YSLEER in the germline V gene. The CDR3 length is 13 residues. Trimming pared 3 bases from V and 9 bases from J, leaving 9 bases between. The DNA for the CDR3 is TGCGCCAGCAGCCATAGGTCTGGTTCACCCCTCCACTTT. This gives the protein CASSHRSGSPLHF.

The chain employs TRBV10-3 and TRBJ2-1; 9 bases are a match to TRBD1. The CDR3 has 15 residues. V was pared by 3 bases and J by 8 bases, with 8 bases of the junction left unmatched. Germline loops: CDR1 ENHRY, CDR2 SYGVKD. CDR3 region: CAISDQGQGWDEQFF. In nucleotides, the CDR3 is TGTGCCATCAGTGATCAGGGACAGGGCTGGGATGAGCAGTTCTTC.

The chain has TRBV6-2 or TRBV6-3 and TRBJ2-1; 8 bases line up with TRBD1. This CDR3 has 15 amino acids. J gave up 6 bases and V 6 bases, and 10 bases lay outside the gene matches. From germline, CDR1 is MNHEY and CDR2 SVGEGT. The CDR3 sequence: CASRATGGIGNEQFF. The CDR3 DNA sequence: TGTGCCAGCAGGGCTACAGGGGGGATCGGCAATGAGCAGTTCTTC.

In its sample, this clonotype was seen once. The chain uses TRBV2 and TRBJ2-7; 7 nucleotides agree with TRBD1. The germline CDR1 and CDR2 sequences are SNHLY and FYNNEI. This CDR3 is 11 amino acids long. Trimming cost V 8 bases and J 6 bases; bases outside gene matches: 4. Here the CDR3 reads CASLTGSEQYF. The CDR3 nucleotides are TGTGCCAGCCTGACAGGGAGCGAGCAGTACTTC.

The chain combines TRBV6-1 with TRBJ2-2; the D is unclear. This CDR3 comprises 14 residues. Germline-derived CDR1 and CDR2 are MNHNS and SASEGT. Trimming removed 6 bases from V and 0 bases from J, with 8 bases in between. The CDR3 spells CASSAQTNTGELFF. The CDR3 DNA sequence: TGTGCCAGCAGCGCGCAGACGAACACCGGGGAGCTGTTTTTT.

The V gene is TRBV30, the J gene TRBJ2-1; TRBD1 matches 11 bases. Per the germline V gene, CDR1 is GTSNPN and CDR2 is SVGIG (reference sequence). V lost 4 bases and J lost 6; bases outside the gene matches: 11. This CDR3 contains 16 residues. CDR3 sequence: CAWTTRPGQGVNEQFF. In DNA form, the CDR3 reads TGTGCCTGGACGACCCGCCCGGGACAGGGGGTCAATGAGCAGTTCTTC. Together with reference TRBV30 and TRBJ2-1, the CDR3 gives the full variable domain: SQTIHQWPATLVQPVGSPLSLECTVEGTSNPNLYWYRQAAGRGLQLLFYSVGIGQISSEVPQNLSASRPQDRQFILSSKKLLLSDSGFYLCAWTTRPGQGVNEQFFGPGTRLTVL.

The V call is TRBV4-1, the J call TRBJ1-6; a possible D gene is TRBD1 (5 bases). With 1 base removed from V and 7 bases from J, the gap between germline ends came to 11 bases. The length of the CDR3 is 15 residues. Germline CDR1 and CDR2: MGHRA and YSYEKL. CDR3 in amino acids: CASSQGQGRNSPLHF. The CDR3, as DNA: TGCGCCAGCAGCCAAGGGCAGGGCAGAAATTCACCCCTCCACTTT.

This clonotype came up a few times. This chain's CDR3 is CASSHRLAGGPLQETQYF. The CDR3 nucleotides are TGCGCCAGCAGCCACCGACTAGCGGGGGGACCCTTACAAGAGACCCAGTACTTC. This chain connects TRBV4-1 to TRBJ2-5; TRBD2 matches 13 bases. The CDR3 has 18 residues. V gave up 3 bases and J gave up 2 bases; unmatched junction bases: 9. Germline CDR1 MGHRA, CDR2 YSYEKL.

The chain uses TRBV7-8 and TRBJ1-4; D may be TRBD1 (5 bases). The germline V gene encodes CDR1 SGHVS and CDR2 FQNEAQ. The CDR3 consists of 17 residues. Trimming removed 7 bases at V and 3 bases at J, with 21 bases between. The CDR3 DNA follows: TGTGCCAGCATCTTTAGCGCGTCAGGGAGAGCTAATGAAAAACTGTTTTTT. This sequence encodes CASIFSASGRANEKLFF.

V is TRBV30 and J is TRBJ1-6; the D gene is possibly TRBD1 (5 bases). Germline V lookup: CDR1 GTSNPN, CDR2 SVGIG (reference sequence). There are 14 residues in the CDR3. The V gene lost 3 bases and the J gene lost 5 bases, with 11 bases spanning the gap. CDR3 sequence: CAWSQGTHNSPLHF. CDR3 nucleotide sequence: TGTGCCTGGAGCCAGGGAACGCATAATTCACCCCTCCACTTT. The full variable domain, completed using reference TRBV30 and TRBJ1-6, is SQTIHQWPATLVQPVGSPLSLECTVEGTSNPNLYWYRQAAGRGLQLLFYSVGIGQISSEVPQNLSASRPQDRQFILSSKKLLLSDSGFYLCAWSQGTHNSPLHFGNGTRLTVT.

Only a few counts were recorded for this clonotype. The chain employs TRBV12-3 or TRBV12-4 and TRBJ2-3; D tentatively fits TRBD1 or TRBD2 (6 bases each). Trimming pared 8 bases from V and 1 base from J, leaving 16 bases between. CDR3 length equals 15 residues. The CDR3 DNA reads TGTGCCAGCGGTACAGGGAGGCAGGGCACAGATACGCAGTATTTT. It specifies CASGTGRQGTDTQYF.